This TCR beta chain derives from a study of PD-L1 blockade in urothelial cancer. Overall study context: Male sex and bladder-origin urothelial cancer were recorded for twenty-five of 29 patients.

The investigators introduced synthetic TCR analog templates into each PCR as spikes. TCRdb keeps only in-frame clones here, not all; method: immunoSEQ multiplex PCR. In the table there are about 84,000 clones, roughly 80% of which are singletons. Germline V gene lookup returns CDR1 WSHSY and CDR2 SAAADI. Trimming shortened V by 6 bases and J by 10 bases, and 10 bases separated the two germline ends. The CDR3 extends over 12 amino acids. This sample comprised PBMCs, obtained around atezolizumab (anti-PD-L1) treatment. The chain combines TRBV10-2 with TRBJ1-6; D gene ambiguous. The sequence came from a man between 65 and 79 years old with urothelial cancer. The CDR3 spells CASSGLGSPLHF. CDR3 DNA: TGCGCCAGCAGCGGACTAGGATCACCCCTCCACTTT.